This T cell receptor (beta chain) was found in a study of cytomegalovirus exposure and HLA in healthy donors (dated 2017 in TCRdb). Some background on the complete study: In an earlier analysis of approximately 640 of the donors, around 290 Gb of sequence data and just under 120 million unique TCR beta sequences from roughly 200 million T cells were reported. About 280 gigabases of sequencing data and roughly 80 million unique TCR sequences made up an early release that covered several hundred HLA-typed donors. Donor age, sex, ethnicity and CMV serostatus were compiled together with the repertoire data. In a later genetic analysis, genome-wide SNP genotypes for about three fifths of the roughly 670 donors were used, and that subset was treated as a discovery cohort. Typing coverage varied by locus: roughly 620-640 donors for A, B, C, DRB1 and DQB1; approximately 560 for DQA1; around 610 for DPA1; 450 to 480 for DPB1. The later analysis used no new phenotypic data to find candidate immune exposures, relying instead on TCR beta sequences and their occurrence across donors. To decide whether each TCR beta V gene segment behaved as functional or pseudogenic, an earlier analysis of some 600 of the donors relied on high-throughput TCR beta sequencing. Among almost 400 genotyped donors of the cohort, an average of 235,054 unique TCR beta nucleotide sequences were sequenced per donor, roughly 18% of them non-productive. Because of strong linkage in the cohort, 4 to 6 DR-DQ haplotypes were treated as single units for association and clustering. HLA typing covered class I and class II loci at four-digit resolution. Of the 300 to 450 genotyped donors, roughly 85% fell in the genetic ancestry cluster associated with self-reported Caucasian donors. Using immunosequencing, the study profiled T cell repertoires from around 680 subjects and related those repertoires to cytomegalovirus serostatus. The study aimed to test whether cataloging public T cell receptors could reveal signatures of past pathogen exposure. To predict cytomegalovirus infection status, the study brought together high-throughput TCR immunosequencing, statistical association of individual TCRs with disease status, and machine learning. A separate validation cohort of over 95 different subjects was used in addition to the approximately 670-subject first cohort. In a later analysis, previously published TCR beta repertoires from some 640 donors were re-analyzed and high-resolution HLA genotyping was added so that TCR occurrence patterns could be studied. All discovery cohort repertoires had been generated using a single sequencing platform.

What the authors observed across the whole study: HLA typing was unavailable for some donors at each locus, so association tests used only the typed subset. A later genetic analysis reported fewer N-insertions in productive TCRs among donors in an Asian-associated ancestry cluster than the roughly 640-donor mean. Specific HLA alleles were associated with around 18,000 TCR beta sequences at a false discovery rate of 0.05 in a later analysis. According to a later analysis, TCR association rates differed among HLA loci, with DRB1 alleles showing the most associated TCRs and HLA-C alleles showing the fewest. Broadly in line with IMGT annotations, most TCR beta V segments showed up in productive rearrangements about 87% or about 30% of the time in an earlier analysis of several hundred of the donors. According to a later analysis, parvovirus B19, influenza, CMV and Epstein-Barr virus appeared linked to several top co-occurrence clusters. Most TCR sequences were seen in very few donors, while some public TCRs were found in many individuals. The earlier analysis of 587 of the donors excluded 15 to 20 rarely observed V segments, including chromosome 9 orphons, because counts were too low. Immune exposure information for the cohort was limited to CMV serostatus. Because the 87-base-pair reads could not distinguish some IMGT-functional V segments, including TRBV6-2 and TRBV6-3, those segments were excluded. A further reported finding was that TCR beta sequences accurately predicted the HLA-A and HLA-B alleles for most subjects in the first cohort. A cluster of highly shared sequence variants was judged likely to be a technical artifact of the sequencing pipeline. It was suggested by the authors that the approach could potentially be generalized to other disease states and immunological phenotypes. Linkage disequilibrium might explain the correlated functional status among segregating V segments, but an unknown experimental factor could not be ruled out. Sequencing depth was assumed to be roughly uniform across donors in the presence/absence analyses, though that assumption may not hold. In a later analysis, most CMV-associated TCR beta chains were found to appear HLA-restricted, with HLA associations seemingly driven largely by CMV exposure. In vitro tests confirmed that a few of the cytomegalovirus-associated TCR beta chains recognize cytomegalovirus antigens. In this cohort, only TCR beta chains were sequenced, and detectable features were limited by the absence of alpha or paired-chain data. The classifier was reported to diagnose cytomegalovirus status with high specificity and sensitivity in both the original cohort and the validation cohort. When HLA alleles, especially DR and DQ, strongly co-occurred, TCR associations were difficult to assign to individual alleles. In a later genetic analysis, a missense DCLRE1C variant was associated with V-gene and J-gene trimming of TCR beta chains, and the association was replicated in an independent cohort. The study gave a list of over 150 TCR beta chains associated with cytomegalovirus. A later analysis found that HLA-associated TCR beta chains were more clonally expanded and had lower generation probabilities than equally common non-associated chains.

Regarding this clone: Its binding antigen is unknown. Base qualities are not provided; no much larger clone lies one nucleotide away.

The cohort was made up of under 800 healthy bone marrow donors. Cohort members were all nominally healthy when sampled, although unrecorded immune exposures were likely present. The donor was CMV seropositive and was included in the group of about 290 seropositive cohort members. A peripheral blood sample was collected from each donor, and TCR beta sequencing was performed on peripheral blood mononuclear cells. Genomic DNA was extracted from the blood cell samples with the Qiagen DNeasy Blood Extraction Kit. The CDR3 goes from the cysteine to the phenylalanine over 18 residues. Only the CDR3 portion is preserved as DNA: 54 bases, with reading frame beginning at the first base. Germline trimming: 4 bases from V, 2 bases from J; junction bases outside gene matches: 12. Based on the germline V gene, the CDR1 and CDR2 sequences are SGHNT and YENEEA. Library generation was performed with the immunoSEQ multiplex PCR assay. A mixture of 60 forward primers for TCR Vbeta segments and 13 reverse primers for TCR Jbeta segments was used in the multiplex PCR. Amplification of the CDR3 region of rearranged TCR beta genes was performed with a multiplex PCR assay on genomic DNA. On the Illumina HiSeq System, the amplified TCR beta libraries were sequenced as 87-base-pair reads. The authors' analysis ran thus. Across the 700 or so repertoires, a later analysis counted about 81 million unique TCR beta chains, 9.5 million to 13 million of which were shared by at least two donors. Raw reads were error-corrected and collapsed into unique sequences with a nearest-neighbor algorithm that merged closely related sequences to remove PCR and sequencing errors. Alignment of CDR3 sequences to IMGT reference sequences was used to assign V, D and J gene segments. For a sequence to be retained, a match of at least six nucleotides was required to both a V gene segment and a J gene segment. A rearrangement was called productive if the CDR3 had no stop codons and remained in frame with V and J, and every other rearrangement was called non-productive. CDR3 was defined according to IMGT convention as the region running from the second conserved V-encoded cysteine to the conserved J-encoded phenylalanine. Sequences without an unambiguous match to a single V gene segment were excluded from the earlier analysis of a few hundred of the donors. An earlier analysis of a few hundred of the donors classified V segments as functional when productive rearrangements were above 56.7% and as segregating when the standard deviation between donors was above 5%. A statistical classification framework was developed to diagnose cytomegalovirus status using the catalog of TCR beta chain sequences. In a later analysis, TCR nucleotide sequences were compared against IMGT/GENE-DB human TR gene sequences so that V and J genes could be assigned. The TCRdist pipeline was used in a later analysis to assign CDR3 sequences and most-parsimonious VDJ recombination scenarios. In a later analysis, each TCR beta chain was defined by its CDR3 amino acid sequence together with its V-gene family, and reads without a unique V-gene family were excluded. A later analysis removed several hundred highly shared, low-generation-probability nucleotide sequences to deal with suspected cross-contamination and a sequencing artifact. In a later analysis, a clonal expansion index for each public chain was calculated from normalized within-repertoire ranks of inferred template counts. In a later analysis, generation probabilities were computed with a VDJ recombination model fitted to out-of-frame rearrangements, and the resulting probabilities were checked against IGoR. Hypergeometric tests were used in a later analysis to score TCR-TCR, TCR-HLA and TCR-CMV co-occurrence, with a repertoire-size bias correction applied to the TCR pairs. A later analysis estimated false discovery rates by permuting HLA or CMV assignments 20 times. A later analysis grouped co-occurring TCRs with DBSCAN, adding TCRdist sequence similarity when clustering within HLA-allele-positive subsets. For co-occurrence clustering, repertoires with fewer than 30,000 or more than 120,000 public chains were excluded, along with roughly 5 repertoires with anomalous nucleotide sharing. Here the immuneACCESS table is served through TCRdb, limited to in-frame sequences with V and J called. Missing clones are a known gap in these copies; in checked studies unresolved V genes cover under half, and the rest lacks a known reason. The DNA gave D and trimming, while V, J and clone size come from that table. For this sample there are around 76,000 clones; about 70% appear just once. The top ten constitute roughly 10% of the sample.

The material sequenced was PBMCs. The source of this sequence is a woman aged 45 to 65 in good health and CMV-seropositive. Recombination linked TRBV11-3 to TRBJ2-5, with 11 bases matching TRBD2. In nucleotide form, the sequence is TGTGCCAGCAGCTCGACCGCCGCTAGCGGGGGGACTCAAGAGACCCAGTACTTC. Its protein reads: CASSSTAASGGTQETQYF.